This is a list of T cell receptor beta chains from one sample in a study of cytomegalovirus exposure and HLA in healthy donors. The table came from immunoSEQ multiplex PCR; TCRdb's copy has only in-frame clones and leaves some out. The sample shows fewer than 250,000 clones, 75% to 90% of them seen only once. The sample consisted of PBMCs. The source of these receptors is a boy younger than 10 in good health and CMV-seronegative. Both conserved end residues are part of each CDR3. Fields, in order: clone size, J gene, V gene, D gene, CDR3 DNA, CDR3 protein. D genes are given only for firm matches. Size is omitted from some rows. Given values are once, few, many or a class for expanded clones.

clone_size: once; j_call: TRBJ1-2; v_call: TRBV30; d_call: NA; cdr3_nt: TGTGCCTGGGGTTCCGCAAGGGGCAGGGGCTATGGCTACACCTTC; cdr3_aa: CAWGSARGRGYGYTF
clone_size: once; j_call: TRBJ2-3; v_call: TRBV30; d_call: NA; cdr3_nt: TGTGCCTGGAGTGGAGGAAGGACTGATCTCACAGATACGCAGTATTTT; cdr3_aa: CAWSGGRTDLTDTQYF
clone_size: NA; j_call: TRBJ2-5; v_call: TRBV6-4; d_call: TRBD1; cdr3_nt: TGTGCCAGCAGTCCCCGGGACAGGGGAGGGAAGCAGTACTTC; cdr3_aa: CASSPRDRGGKQYF
clone_size: NA; j_call: TRBJ1-1; v_call: TRBV7-9; d_call: TRBD1; cdr3_nt: TGTGCCAGCAGCGCGACAGGGAGTAACACTGAAGCTTTCTTT; cdr3_aa: CASSATGSNTEAFF
clone_size: NA; j_call: TRBJ2-7; v_call: TRBV7-7; d_call: TRBD1; cdr3_nt: TGTGCTAGCAGCCCGGACAGGGGCCCCCTCGGAGAGCAGTACTTC; cdr3_aa: CASSPDRGPLGEQYF
clone_size: NA; j_call: TRBJ1-5; v_call: TRBV6-1; d_call: NA; cdr3_nt: TGTGCCAGCAGTGGATCGCCGCCAGGTTACAGCAGCAATCAGCCCCAGCATTTT; cdr3_aa: CASSGSPPGYSSNQPQHF
clone_size: NA; j_call: TRBJ1-5; v_call: TRBV21-1; d_call: NA; cdr3_nt: TGTGCCAGCAGCAAAGGAGGGGGAAAGGCGAAATATCAGCCCCAGCATTTT; cdr3_aa: CASSKGGGKAKYQPQHF
clone_size: once; j_call: TRBJ2-1; v_call: TRBV6-5; d_call: NA; cdr3_nt: TGTGCCAGCAGTTACGGGACTCCCTCCTACAATGAGCAGTTCTTC; cdr3_aa: CASSYGTPSYNEQFF
clone_size: NA; j_call: TRBJ2-7; v_call: TRBV6-1; d_call: TRBD1; cdr3_nt: TGTGCCAGCAGGGTTGACAGGGGGCGCTGGGACGAGCAGTACTTC; cdr3_aa: CASRVDRGRWDEQYF
clone_size: once; j_call: TRBJ2-5; v_call: TRBV25-1; d_call: TRBD1; cdr3_nt: TGTGCCAGCAGTAACAGGGGTGGCCGAGAGACCCAGTACTTC; cdr3_aa: CASSNRGGRETQYF
clone_size: NA; j_call: TRBJ1-2; v_call: TRBV5-1; d_call: TRBD1; cdr3_nt: TGCGCCAGCAGCTTTAACAGGGGCGGCTATGGCTACACCTTC; cdr3_aa: CASSFNRGGYGYTF
clone_size: NA; j_call: TRBJ2-5; v_call: TRBV2; d_call: NA; cdr3_nt: TGTGCCAGCAAGCTAGCAAATCCAGAGACCCAGTACTTC; cdr3_aa: CASKLANPETQYF
clone_size: NA; j_call: TRBJ2-3; v_call: TRBV6-5; d_call: TRBD2; cdr3_nt: TGTGCCAGCAGTTATACTAGCGGATCCACAGATACGCAGTATTTT; cdr3_aa: CASSYTSGSTDTQYF
clone_size: NA; j_call: TRBJ2-7; v_call: TRBV6-5; d_call: NA; cdr3_nt: TGTGCCAGCTGGGAGGGGGACTCCTACGAGCAGTACTTC; cdr3_aa: CASWEGDSYEQYF
clone_size: NA; j_call: TRBJ1-1; v_call: TRBV11-2; d_call: NA; cdr3_nt: TGTGCCAGCAGCCCGACAATACTGACTGAAGCTTTCTTT; cdr3_aa: CASSPTILTEAFF
clone_size: NA; j_call: TRBJ2-5; v_call: TRBV29-1; d_call: NA; cdr3_nt: TGCAGCGTTGAACCACTTGAGGATTCGGGAGAGACCCAGTACTTC; cdr3_aa: CSVEPLEDSGETQYF
clone_size: NA; j_call: TRBJ2-1; v_call: TRBV7-2; d_call: NA; cdr3_nt: TGTGCCAGCAGCAAAGGAGAGGCGGAAGTCAAAAATGAGCAGTTCTTC; cdr3_aa: CASSKGEAEVKNEQFF
clone_size: NA; j_call: TRBJ1-2; v_call: TRBV7-3; d_call: TRBD1; cdr3_nt: TGTGCCAGCAGCTTAAATGGACAGGGGGCGCCGGGGGGCTACACCTTC; cdr3_aa: CASSLNGQGAPGGYTF
clone_size: NA; j_call: TRBJ1-3; v_call: TRBV4-1; d_call: NA; cdr3_nt: TGCGCCAGCAGCCAAGATCAGGGCCGGGGGAACACCATATATTTT; cdr3_aa: CASSQDQGRGNTIYF
clone_size: NA; j_call: TRBJ1-6; v_call: TRBV5-1; d_call: NA; cdr3_nt: TGCGCCAGCAGCCCCGGAGGGGCAGCCCCGACCTCCTATAATTCACCCCTCCACTTT; cdr3_aa: CASSPGGAAPTSYNSPLHF
clone_size: NA; j_call: TRBJ2-2; v_call: TRBV13; d_call: TRBD1; cdr3_nt: TGTGCCAGCAGCGGACAGGGGAACACCGGGGAGCTGTTTTTT; cdr3_aa: CASSGQGNTGELFF
clone_size: few; j_call: TRBJ1-1; v_call: TRBV6-1; d_call: NA; cdr3_nt: TGTGCCAGCAGTCAGGATACTGAAGCTTTCTTT; cdr3_aa: CASSQDTEAFF
clone_size: NA; j_call: TRBJ2-2; v_call: TRBV5-1; d_call: TRBD2; cdr3_nt: TGCGCCAGCCAGATTCGGGAGGGAAGCGGGGAGCTGTTTTTT; cdr3_aa: CASQIREGSGELFF
clone_size: NA; j_call: TRBJ2-5; v_call: TRBV7-2; d_call: TRBD2; cdr3_nt: TGTGCCAGCAGCTTGGGACTAGCGGGGCAAGAGACCCAGTACTTC; cdr3_aa: CASSLGLAGQETQYF
clone_size: NA; j_call: TRBJ1-5; v_call: TRBV27; d_call: TRBD1; cdr3_nt: TGTGCCAGCAGTCCAGGGGGAACGGGTCAGCCCCAGCATTTT; cdr3_aa: CASSPGGTGQPQHF
clone_size: few; j_call: TRBJ1-1; v_call: TRBV2; d_call: NA; cdr3_nt: TGTGCCAGCAGCCTGGACAATATGAACACTGAAGCTTTCTTT; cdr3_aa: CASSLDNMNTEAFF
clone_size: once; j_call: TRBJ2-1; v_call: TRBV5-6; d_call: NA; cdr3_nt: TGTGCCAGCAGCACGGGGACTGGCCCATACAATGAGCAGTTCTTC; cdr3_aa: CASSTGTGPYNEQFF
clone_size: NA; j_call: TRBJ2-7; v_call: TRBV9; d_call: TRBD2; cdr3_nt: TGTGCCAGCAGCGTATCGGGGGGGACCGACGAGCAGTACTTC; cdr3_aa: CASSVSGGTDEQYF
clone_size: NA; j_call: TRBJ2-3; v_call: TRBV7-9; d_call: TRBD2; cdr3_nt: TGTGCCGTGCTAGCGGAAAACACAGATACGCAGTATTTT; cdr3_aa: CAVLAENTDTQYF
clone_size: once; j_call: TRBJ2-7; v_call: TRBV2; d_call: TRBD2; cdr3_nt: TGTGCCAGCAGTGGGGCCCGGGGAGGGGCAAAGCTGGAGCAGTACTTC; cdr3_aa: CASSGARGGAKLEQYF
clone_size: NA; j_call: TRBJ1-6; v_call: TRBV25-1; d_call: TRBD1; cdr3_nt: TGTGCCAGCAGTGAATGGATAGGGACAGGAAATTCACCCCTCCACTTT; cdr3_aa: CASSEWIGTGNSPLHF
clone_size: NA; j_call: TRBJ2-1; v_call: TRBV25-1; d_call: NA; cdr3_nt: TGTGCCAGCCAATACAGGGCGAACAATGAGCAGTTCTTC; cdr3_aa: CASQYRANNEQFF
clone_size: NA; j_call: TRBJ2-5; v_call: TRBV14; d_call: NA; cdr3_nt: TGTGCCAGCAGCCAAAGGTCTCGCACAGGGTGGCGGGAGACCCAGTACTTC; cdr3_aa: CASSQRSRTGWRETQYF
clone_size: NA; j_call: TRBJ1-5; v_call: TRBV5-5; d_call: TRBD1; cdr3_nt: TGTGCCAGCAGCTTGGGACAGGGGGTGGGCAATCAGCCCCAGCATTTT; cdr3_aa: CASSLGQGVGNQPQHF
clone_size: once; j_call: TRBJ1-6; v_call: TRBV6-5; d_call: TRBD1; cdr3_nt: TGTGCCAGCAGCCCGGGACAGTATAATTCACCCCTCCACTTT; cdr3_aa: CASSPGQYNSPLHF
clone_size: NA; j_call: TRBJ2-1; v_call: TRBV30; d_call: TRBD2; cdr3_nt: TGTGCCCCACCGGGGCCTAGGACTAGCGGGAGGGTCAGACGAGGTGAGCAGTTCTTC; cdr3_aa: CAPPGPRTSGRVRRGEQFF
clone_size: NA; j_call: TRBJ2-3; v_call: TRBV21-1; d_call: NA; cdr3_nt: TGTGCCAGCAGCTCTCGACTAGCGGGAGGCCCGGTCACAGATACGCAGTATTTT; cdr3_aa: CASSSRLAGGPVTDTQYF
clone_size: NA; j_call: TRBJ1-6; v_call: TRBV30; d_call: TRBD1; cdr3_nt: TGTGCCTGGAGTGCCGGGACAGGGAGTTCACCCCTCCACTTT; cdr3_aa: CAWSAGTGSSPLHF
clone_size: NA; j_call: TRBJ2-5; v_call: TRBV9; d_call: NA; cdr3_nt: TGTGCCAGCAGCGTAACCCCCCGGGTTGGCGAGACCCAGTACTTC; cdr3_aa: CASSVTPRVGETQYF
clone_size: once; j_call: TRBJ1-5; v_call: TRBV7-9; d_call: NA; cdr3_nt: TGTGCCAGCAGCGCACGGGGATACAATCAGCCCCAGCATTTT; cdr3_aa: CASSARGYNQPQHF
clone_size: NA; j_call: TRBJ1-4; v_call: TRBV10-3; d_call: NA; cdr3_nt: TGTGCCATCAGTGAACTCATTGGAACTAATGAAAAACTGTTTTTT; cdr3_aa: CAISELIGTNEKLFF
clone_size: NA; j_call: TRBJ1-2; v_call: TRBV11-2; d_call: TRBD1; cdr3_nt: TGTGCCAGCAGCTTACCCCCGAGAGGGGGCAGCTACACCTTC; cdr3_aa: CASSLPPRGGSYTF
clone_size: NA; j_call: TRBJ2-3; v_call: TRBV13; d_call: NA; cdr3_nt: TGTGCCAGCAGCTCGAAGCGGCGGTCAGATACGCAGTATTTT; cdr3_aa: CASSSKRRSDTQYF
clone_size: NA; j_call: TRBJ2-1; v_call: TRBV25-1; d_call: TRBD1; cdr3_nt: TGTGCCAGCGTATCAGGGGGCCCCTACAATGAGCAGTTCTTC; cdr3_aa: CASVSGGPYNEQFF
clone_size: NA; j_call: TRBJ1-1; v_call: TRBV19; d_call: NA; cdr3_nt: TGTGCCAGTAGTAAAGGGGGGGGGATGAACACTGAAGCTTTCTTT; cdr3_aa: CASSKGGGMNTEAFF
clone_size: NA; j_call: TRBJ1-5; v_call: TRBV10-3; d_call: TRBD1; cdr3_nt: TGTGCCATCAGTGCGGCCGGGACAGGAGATCAGCCCCAGCATTTT; cdr3_aa: CAISAAGTGDQPQHF
clone_size: NA; j_call: TRBJ1-1; v_call: TRBV27; d_call: NA; cdr3_nt: TGTGCCAGCTCCGATAAGACTGTTGGCGCTGAAGCTTTCTTT; cdr3_aa: CASSDKTVGAEAFF
clone_size: NA; j_call: TRBJ1-1; v_call: TRBV25-1; d_call: TRBD1; cdr3_nt: TGTGCCAGCAGTGAATGGGGGCGGGACAGCCAAAACACTGAAGCTTTCTTT; cdr3_aa: CASSEWGRDSQNTEAFF
clone_size: NA; j_call: TRBJ1-4; v_call: TRBV29-1; d_call: NA; cdr3_nt: TGCAGCGTTGAGGGGGCCCGGAATGAAAAACTGTTTTTT; cdr3_aa: CSVEGARNEKLFF